The 15 T cell receptor beta chains given below trace back to one sample, sequenced in a study of T cells in Graves' hyperthyroidism and ophthalmopathy. RNA transcripts provided the source from which TCR beta CDR3 regions were amplified. Primed by the HTBI set, a first-round RT-PCR was run on the TCR CDR3. TCRdb called the multiplex PCR reads again in MiXCR, with one record for every CDR3 protein. The repertoire holds some 320,000 distinct CDR3 sequences, with roughly 15% as singletons. Sample: blood. These receptors came from a woman aged 40 to 50 with Graves' ophthalmopathy.

This clonotype was observed a few times. The chain combines TRBV20-1 with TRBJ2-2, with D hard to call. The V and J ends lost 4 bases and 5 bases respectively, with 5 bases between them. The CDR3 has 11 amino acids. The germline V gene encodes CDR1 DFQATT and CDR2 SNEGSKA (reference sequence). CDR3 region: CSATRTGELFF. CDR3 coding DNA: TGCAGTGCTACAAGAACCGGGGAGCTGTTTTTT.

This clonotype turned up a few times. CDR3 sequence reads: CASSKVLNRGETQYF. In DNA form, the CDR3 reads TGTGCCAGTAGTAAGGTGCTAAACAGGGGAGAGACCCAGTACTTC. V is TRBV19 and J is TRBJ2-5, with TRBD1 identical over 7 bases. Germline CDR1 reads LNHDA; CDR2 reads SQIVND (reference sequence). V shed 4 bases and J 4 bases; nucleotides not matched to a gene: 9. The CDR3 contains 15 residues.

DNA of the CDR3: TGCGCCAGCAGCTTGCCCGAATCTAGCGGCTCGGGAGATACGCAGTATTTT. It codes for CASSLPESSGSGDTQYF. The chain is built from TRBV5-1 and TRBJ2-3; 7 nucleotides align to TRBD2. Trimming at V came to 1 base and at J to 5 bases, leaving 13 bases not matched to a gene. CDR3 length: 17 residues. Germline V gives CDR1 SGHRS, CDR2 YFSETQ.

The sample holds many counts of this clonotype. V gene TRBV2 combines with J gene TRBJ2-3, with D possibly matching TRBD2 (5 bases). Germline CDR1 reads SNHLY; CDR2 reads FYNNEI. This CDR3 spans 12 amino acids. Trimming stripped 8 bases from V and 9 bases from J, with 15 bases between. DNA of the CDR3: TGTGCCAGCGGGCAGACTCGCGGGACGCAGTATTTT. It codes for CASGQTRGTQYF.

The CDR3 sequence is CASSLLREVDTQYF. DNA for the CDR3: TGTGCCAGCAGCTTATTGAGGGAGGTAGATACGCAGTATTTT. This sequence joins TRBV11-2 and TRBJ2-3; D perhaps matches TRBD2 (6 bases). The germline V gene has CDR1 SGHAT and CDR2 FQNNGV. The CDR3 totals 14 residues. Trimming stripped 2 bases from V and 5 bases from J, with 11 bases between.

This clonotype was detected ten times or more. The V gene is TRBV2, the J gene TRBJ1-1; weak D call: TRBD1 (5 bases). The length of the CDR3 is 15 residues. Germline values: CDR1 SNHLY, CDR2 FYNNEI. Trimming stripped 2 bases from V and 3 bases from J, with 13 bases between. The CDR3 DNA reads as TGTGCCAGCAGTGAAAGGTCAGGGTTCGACACTGAAGCTTTCTTT. Its protein is CASSERSGFDTEAFF.

This clonotype was observed many times. The chain is built from TRBV25-1 and TRBJ1-5; no firm D call. Trimming took off 0 bases at V and 5 bases at J, with 8 bases between the two ends. The germline V gene encodes CDR1 MGHDK and CDR2 SYGVNS. The CDR3 sequence is 14 residues long. The CDR3 DNA reads TGTGCCAGCAGTGAATATTGGGATTATCAGCCCCAGCATTTT. It codes for CASSEYWDYQPQHF.

This sequence joins TRBV5-4 and TRBJ1-6; 9 nucleotides match TRBD1. The CDR3 is 15 residues long. V dropped 4 bases and J dropped 7; count of bases not matched to a gene: 6. Germline V CDR1 and CDR2: SGHNT, YYREEE (reference sequence). CDR3 nucleotide sequence: TGTGCCAGCAGCGGAACAGGGGGCGCGAATTCACCCCTCCACTTT. Translated, it gives CASSGTGGANSPLHF.

The gene calls are TRBV20-1 and TRBJ2-1; D is perhaps TRBD2 (5 bases). The CDR3 extends over 11 amino acids. V was cut by 3 bases and J by 10 bases, with 10 bases left in between. Germline V gives CDR1 DFQATT, CDR2 SNEGSKA (reference sequence). CDR3 sequence (DNA): TGCAGTGCTAGTAGCGCCGGCGAGCAGTTCTTC. Translated, it gives CSASSAGEQFF.

There are a few counts of this clonotype. CDR3 sequence reads: CASSVASGNTIYF. The CDR3 DNA is TGTGCCAGCAGCGTAGCCTCTGGAAACACCATATATTTT. The V and J genes are TRBV9 and TRBJ1-3, with D hard to call. The CDR3 loop spans 13 amino acids. Looked up from germline, CDR1 is SGDLS and CDR2 is YYNGEE. The V and J ends lost 0 bases and 0 bases respectively, with 1 base between them. Together with reference TRBV9 and TRBJ1-3, the CDR3 gives the full variable domain: DSGVTQTPKHLITATGQRVTLRCSPRSGDLSVYWYQQSLDQGLQFLIQYYNGEERAKGNILERFSAQQFPDLHSELNLSSLELGDSALYFCASSVASGNTIYFGEGSWLTVV.

This clonotype was recorded many times. The chain has TRBV7-2 and TRBJ1-4; 7 nucleotides agree with TRBD1. Per germline, CDR1 SGHTA and CDR2 FQGNSA. The V and J ends lost 6 bases and 4 bases, in that order; junction bases with no gene match: 5. The CDR3 totals 14 residues. CDR3 nucleotides: TGTGCCAGCAGGCCGGGACAGATTAATGAAAAACTGTTTTTT. Translating it yields CASRPGQINEKLFF. Drawing the rest from reference TRBV7-2 and TRBJ1-4, the complete variable domain is GAGVSQSPSNKVTEKGKDVELRCDPISGHTALYWYRQSLGQGLEFLIYFQGNSAPDKSGLPSDRFSAERTGGSVSTLTIQRTQQEDSAVYLCASRPGQINEKLFFGSGTQLSVL.

This clonotype was recorded at least ten times. The rearrangement uses TRBV5-1 and TRBJ1-4; no definite D call. Germline CDR1 is SGHRS and CDR2 is YFSETQ. The V end lost 3 bases, the J end lost 8 bases, and 14 bases lay between the germline ends. This CDR3 comprises 14 residues. The chain's CDR3 is CASSSSGRWEKLFF. In nucleotides, the CDR3 is TGCGCCAGCAGCTCCTCCGGGCGGTGGGAAAAACTGTTTTTT.

This clonotype has just a few counts. J is TRBJ2-3 and V is TRBV28; possible D gene TRBD2, 5 bases. Looked up from germline, CDR1 is MDHEN and CDR2 is SYDVKM. V was pared by 6 bases and J by 6 bases, with 13 bases between. The CDR3 runs to 13 residues. CDR3 in amino acids: CASRLVAGDTQYF. The CDR3 region has the DNA TGTGCCAGCAGACTAGTCGCTGGGGATACGCAGTATTTT. Using reference TRBV28 and TRBJ2-3 for the parts outside the CDR3, the full variable domain is DVKVTQSSRYLVKRTGEKVFLECVQDMDHENMFWYRQDPGLGLRLIYFSYDVKMKEKGDIPEGYSVSREKKERFSLILESASTNQTSMYLCASRLVAGDTQYFGPGTRLTVL.

This clonotype was observed at least ten times. The chain couples TRBV28 to TRBJ2-5; D uncertain. This CDR3 spans 14 amino acids. V was clipped by 3 bases and J by 2 bases, with 10 bases between them. In germline, CDR1 is MDHEN, CDR2 SYDVKM. The CDR3 here is CASSFDQKQETQYF. The CDR3 DNA reads as TGTGCCAGCAGTTTCGATCAGAAACAAGAGACCCAGTACTTC.

The sample holds many counts of this clonotype. The gene calls are TRBV6-1 and TRBJ1-3; 7 bases align to TRBD1. The V gene end was trimmed by 4 bases and the J gene end by 0 bases; junction bases not matched to a gene: 6. Looked up from germline, CDR1 is MNHNS and CDR2 is SASEGT. The CDR3 is 16 residues long. CDR3: CASSATGADSGNTIYF. CDR3 in DNA: TGTGCCAGCAGTGCCACAGGGGCCGACTCTGGAAACACCATATATTTT.